Listed below are T cell receptor beta chains from one sample, sequenced in a study of shared clonotypes between healthy human individuals. Data came from immunoSEQ multiplex PCR; TCRdb stores just in-frame clones and leaves some out. The repertoire holds 1 million to 1.2 million clones, 70% to 80% seen once, with about 0.94% in the top ten. The sequenced material came from memory CD4+ T cells from PBMCs. These receptors came from a man aged 18 to 35 in good health. Some clones in this sample may be carry-over from other donors' samples. Both conserved end residues are part of each CDR3. Fields, in order: V gene, D gene, clone size, J gene, CDR3 protein, CDR3 DNA. A D gene is named only where the DNA matches it firmly. Not all rows give a size; the values are once, few, many and, for expanded clones, a class.

v_gene: TRBV6-1; d_gene: -; abundance: -; j_gene: TRBJ2-3; CDR3aa: CASSTYYTQYF; CDR3nt: TGTGCCAGCAGTACCTACTATACGCAGTATTTT
v_gene: TRBV7-6; d_gene: TRBD2; abundance: few; j_gene: TRBJ2-2; CDR3aa: CASSLAGVSTGELFF; CDR3nt: TGTGCCAGCAGTTTAGCGGGAGTGAGCACCGGGGAGCTGTTTTTT
v_gene: TRBV6-6; d_gene: TRBD2; abundance: -; j_gene: TRBJ2-1; CDR3aa: CASTRPGRADNEQFF; CDR3nt: TGTGCCAGCACTCGGCCCGGGAGGGCCGACAATGAGCAGTTCTTC
v_gene: TRBV9; d_gene: -; abundance: -; j_gene: TRBJ2-6; CDR3aa: CASSVPSGANVLTF; CDR3nt: TGTGCCAGCAGCGTCCCATCCGGGGCCAACGTCCTGACTTTC
v_gene: TRBV30; d_gene: TRBD1; abundance: -; j_gene: TRBJ1-5; CDR3aa: CAWSLRTGGNQPQHF; CDR3nt: TGTGCCTGGAGCCTTCGGACAGGAGGCAATCAGCCCCAGCATTTT
v_gene: TRBV27; d_gene: -; abundance: once; j_gene: TRBJ2-7; CDR3aa: CATRAVGSYEQYF; CDR3nt: TGTGCCACCCGAGCAGTAGGATCCTACGAGCAGTACTTC
v_gene: TRBV5-1; d_gene: -; abundance: -; j_gene: TRBJ2-5; CDR3aa: CASSLSPDKETQYF; CDR3nt: TGCGCCAGCAGCTTGAGCCCCGACAAAGAGACCCAGTACTTC
v_gene: TRBV28; d_gene: -; abundance: -; j_gene: TRBJ1-5; CDR3aa: CASSLGLVGQGSNQPQHF; CDR3nt: TGTGCCAGCAGTTTAGGCCTAGTGGGGCAGGGAAGCAATCAGCCCCAGCATTTT
v_gene: TRBV6-5; d_gene: -; abundance: -; j_gene: TRBJ2-1; CDR3aa: CASARSNEQFF; CDR3nt: TGTGCCAGCGCACGTAGCAATGAGCAGTTCTTC
v_gene: TRBV5-1; d_gene: -; abundance: -; j_gene: TRBJ2-2; CDR3aa: CASSPVSGIANTGELFF; CDR3nt: TGCGCCAGCAGCCCCGTTAGTGGCATAGCGAACACCGGGGAGCTGTTTTTT
v_gene: TRBV9; d_gene: -; abundance: -; j_gene: TRBJ2-3; CDR3aa: CASSVVGAADTQYF; CDR3nt: TGTGCCAGCAGCGTAGTGGGGGCAGCAGATACGCAGTATTTT
v_gene: TRBV7-9; d_gene: -; abundance: once; j_gene: TRBJ1-4; CDR3aa: CASSIHTGTTNEKLFF; CDR3nt: TGTGCCAGCAGCATTCACACAGGGACAACTAATGAAAAACTGTTTTTT
v_gene: TRBV10-3; d_gene: -; abundance: -; j_gene: TRBJ1-1; CDR3aa: CAISESTTGQTEAFF; CDR3nt: TGTGCCATCAGTGAGTCGACTACAGGTCAGACTGAAGCTTTCTTT
v_gene: TRBV15; d_gene: -; abundance: once; j_gene: TRBJ1-4; CDR3aa: CATSREERQGGEKLFF; CDR3nt: TGTGCCACCAGCAGAGAGGAGCGTCAGGGCGGTGAAAAACTGTTTTTT
v_gene: TRBV10-1; d_gene: TRBD2; abundance: -; j_gene: TRBJ2-6; CDR3aa: CASRRTSGRALSGANVLTF; CDR3nt: TGCGCCAGCAGGAGAACTAGCGGGAGGGCCCTATCGGGGGCCAACGTCCTGACTTTC
v_gene: TRBV5-1; d_gene: TRBD1; abundance: few; j_gene: TRBJ2-7; CDR3aa: CASSRTGPGEQYF; CDR3nt: TGCGCCAGCAGTAGGACAGGGCCGGGGGAGCAGTACTTC
v_gene: TRBV19; d_gene: -; abundance: -; j_gene: TRBJ1-2; CDR3aa: CASSPGGGADGYTF; CDR3nt: TGTGCCAGTAGTCCCGGCGGGGGCGCGGATGGCTACACCTTC
v_gene: TRBV28; d_gene: TRBD2; abundance: -; j_gene: TRBJ2-7; CDR3aa: CASSPTRTRTYEQYF; CDR3nt: TGTGCCAGCAGTCCTACCAGGACTAGGACCTACGAGCAGTACTTC
v_gene: TRBV28; d_gene: -; abundance: -; j_gene: TRBJ2-7; CDR3aa: CASSLTGEGYYEQYF; CDR3nt: TGTGCCAGCAGCCTGACAGGGGAGGGTTACTACGAGCAGTACTTC
v_gene: TRBV2; d_gene: TRBD1; abundance: -; j_gene: TRBJ1-2; CDR3aa: CASSEDPGTVYGYTF; CDR3nt: TGTGCCAGCAGTGAAGACCCGGGGACAGTCTATGGCTACACCTTC
v_gene: TRBV20-1; d_gene: -; abundance: few; j_gene: TRBJ2-3; CDR3aa: CSARVPIAQYF; CDR3nt: TGCAGTGCTAGAGTCCCGATTGCGCAGTATTTT
v_gene: TRBV6-6; d_gene: TRBD1; abundance: -; j_gene: TRBJ2-7; CDR3aa: CASRTETGGTYEQYF; CDR3nt: TGTGCCAGCAGGACGGAAACAGGGGGCACCTACGAGCAGTACTTC
v_gene: TRBV11-2; d_gene: TRBD1; abundance: -; j_gene: TRBJ2-1; CDR3aa: CASSFPGQGVLNEQFF; CDR3nt: TGTGCCAGCAGCTTTCCTGGGCAGGGGGTATTAAATGAGCAGTTCTTC
v_gene: TRBV5-4; d_gene: -; abundance: -; j_gene: TRBJ2-7; CDR3aa: CASSKRDINYEQYF; CDR3nt: TGTGCCAGCAGTAAGCGGGACATCAACTACGAGCAGTACTTC
v_gene: TRBV6-5; d_gene: -; abundance: -; j_gene: TRBJ2-3; CDR3aa: CASKRGVNTDTQYF; CDR3nt: TGTGCCAGCAAGCGAGGGGTTAACACAGATACGCAGTATTTT
v_gene: TRBV5-1; d_gene: TRBD1; abundance: few; j_gene: TRBJ2-7; CDR3aa: CASSLVGTDPPGYF; CDR3nt: TGCGCCAGCAGCTTGGTAGGGACAGATCCCCCAGGGTACTTC
v_gene: TRBV5-1; d_gene: TRBD1; abundance: -; j_gene: TRBJ2-3; CDR3aa: CASGKQGAYDTQYF; CDR3nt: TGCGCCAGCGGAAAACAGGGGGCTTACGATACGCAGTATTTT
v_gene: TRBV5-1; d_gene: -; abundance: -; j_gene: TRBJ1-3; CDR3aa: CASSLAQQSSGNTIYF; CDR3nt: TGCGCCAGCAGCTTGGCGCAGCAGAGCTCTGGAAACACCATATATTTT
v_gene: TRBV5-4; d_gene: TRBD2; abundance: few; j_gene: TRBJ2-3; CDR3aa: CASSLGLAGRTDTQYF; CDR3nt: TGTGCCAGCAGCTTGGGACTAGCGGGACGCACAGATACGCAGTATTTT
v_gene: TRBV2; d_gene: -; abundance: -; j_gene: TRBJ2-3; CDR3aa: CASALGRYTQYF; CDR3nt: TGTGCCAGCGCCCTTGGGAGGTATACGCAGTATTTT
v_gene: TRBV7-3; d_gene: -; abundance: -; j_gene: TRBJ2-3; CDR3aa: CASSSGTGTDTQYF; CDR3nt: TGTGCCAGCAGCTCCGGGACGGGCACAGATACGCAGTATTTT
v_gene: TRBV10-3; d_gene: -; abundance: -; j_gene: TRBJ1-2; CDR3aa: CAISGPPVGFDYGYTF; CDR3nt: TGTGCCATCAGTGGTCCCCCCGTTGGGTTCGACTATGGCTACACCTTC
v_gene: TRBV7-9; d_gene: -; abundance: -; j_gene: TRBJ1-1; CDR3aa: CASTPVNTEAFF; CDR3nt: TGTGCCAGCACCCCCGTGAACACTGAAGCTTTCTTT
v_gene: TRBV27; d_gene: TRBD1; abundance: few; j_gene: TRBJ2-1; CDR3aa: CASRGTGAYNEQFF; CDR3nt: TGTGCCAGCAGGGGGACAGGGGCCTACAATGAGCAGTTCTTC
v_gene: TRBV29-1; d_gene: TRBD1; abundance: -; j_gene: TRBJ1-4; CDR3aa: CSVGQGAGDEKLFF; CDR3nt: TGCAGCGTCGGACAGGGGGCAGGGGATGAAAAACTGTTTTTT
v_gene: TRBV30; d_gene: TRBD1; abundance: -; j_gene: TRBJ1-1; CDR3aa: CAWTPTGESEAFF; CDR3nt: TGTGCCTGGACTCCGACAGGGGAGTCTGAAGCTTTCTTT
v_gene: TRBV5-1; d_gene: TRBD1; abundance: -; j_gene: TRBJ1-1; CDR3aa: CASSPGQTNTEAFF; CDR3nt: TGCGCCAGCAGCCCGGGACAGACGAACACTGAAGCTTTCTTT
v_gene: TRBV5-6; d_gene: -; abundance: -; j_gene: TRBJ2-5; CDR3aa: CASSLGVGGRLGQETQYF; CDR3nt: TGTGCCAGCAGCTTGGGAGTCGGGGGGCGCTTAGGCCAAGAGACCCAGTACTTC
v_gene: TRBV9; d_gene: -; abundance: -; j_gene: TRBJ2-3; CDR3aa: CASSVALGLQADTQYF; CDR3nt: TGTGCCAGCAGCGTAGCTTTGGGTCTCCAGGCAGATACGCAGTATTTT
v_gene: TRBV9; d_gene: TRBD2; abundance: -; j_gene: TRBJ2-3; CDR3aa: CASNLPSGRSVTDTQYF; CDR3nt: TGTGCCAGCAACTTACCTAGCGGGAGGTCGGTCACAGATACGCAGTATTTT
v_gene: TRBV4-1; d_gene: TRBD1; abundance: -; j_gene: TRBJ2-5; CDR3aa: CASSQGQGPETQYF; CDR3nt: TGCGCCAGCAGCCAGGGACAGGGGCCGGAGACCCAGTACTTC
v_gene: TRBV28; d_gene: TRBD2; abundance: many; j_gene: TRBJ2-7; CDR3aa: CASSPGGGPYEQYF; CDR3nt: TGTGCCAGCAGCCCCGGGGGGGGGCCCTACGAGCAGTACTTC